The entry that follows covers one TCR beta chain sequence. Its specificity is not known. The repertoire was sequenced with immunoSEQ multiplex PCR; TCRdb's copy has only in-frame clones and lacks some. The sample yields about 150,000 clones, 70% to 90% seen once. This sample is part of a study of T cell responses to AZD1222 COVID-19 vaccine. Study findings and constraints: Most donors were white British, females outnumbered males, and clonal diversity was possibly underestimated. Baseline serology detected seropositivity in only six AZD1222 recipients. Vaccine-associated CD4 TCRs spanned spike, dominant at 160-218 and 743-854.

The origin of this receptor is an adult in good health. The source was peripheral blood, collected on day 0 of AZD1222 vaccination.

The CDR3 reads CAISELPGTENQPQHF. Written as DNA, the CDR3 is TGTGCCATCAGTGAGCTCCCAGGGACAGAAAATCAGCCCCAGCATTTT. The rearrangement uses TRBV10-3 and TRBJ1-5; 7 nucleotides match TRBD1. This CDR3 region has 16 residues. V lost 2 bases to trimming and J lost 4 bases; unmatched junction nucleotides: 8. Germline lookup yields CDR1 ENHRY and CDR2 SYGVKD.